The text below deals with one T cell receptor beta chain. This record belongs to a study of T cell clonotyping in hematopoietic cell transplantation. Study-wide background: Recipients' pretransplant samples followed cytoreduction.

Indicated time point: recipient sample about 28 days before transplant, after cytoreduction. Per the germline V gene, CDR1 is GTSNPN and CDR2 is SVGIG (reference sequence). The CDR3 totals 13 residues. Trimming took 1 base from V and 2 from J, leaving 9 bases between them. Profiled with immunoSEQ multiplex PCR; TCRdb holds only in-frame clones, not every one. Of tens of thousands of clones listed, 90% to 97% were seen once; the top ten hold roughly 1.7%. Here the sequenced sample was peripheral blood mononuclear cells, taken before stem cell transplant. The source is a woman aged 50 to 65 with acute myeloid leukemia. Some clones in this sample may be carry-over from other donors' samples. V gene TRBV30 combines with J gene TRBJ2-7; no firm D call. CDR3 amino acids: CAWSAFVTYEQYF. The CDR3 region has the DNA TGTGCCTGGAGTGCTTTTGTGACCTACGAGCAGTACTTC.